These 29 T cell receptor beta chains share one sample of origin, sequenced in a study of cytomegalovirus exposure and HLA in healthy donors. The PCR contained 60 Vbeta and 13 Jbeta primers. Libraries were prepared by immunoSEQ multiplex PCR; TCRdb keeps only in-frame clonotypes and omits some of them. The data show about 120,000 clones, under 90% seen once. The specimen sequenced was PBMCs. Receptor source: a female donor in good health and CMV-seropositive.

A single count supports this clone. V usage is TRBV2 and J usage is TRBJ1-1, with TRBD1 matching over 9 bases. The trim removed 8 bases at V and 4 bases at J, leaving 5 bases unmatched. In germline, CDR1 is SNHLY, CDR2 FYNNEI. The CDR3 spans 13 residues. CDR3 amino acids: CASGGQGFTEAFF. The CDR3 DNA sequence: TGTGCCAGCGGAGGACAGGGGTTCACTGAAGCTTTCTTT.

The chain employs TRBV30 and TRBJ1-6; the D gene is possibly TRBD1 (6 bases). The V and J ends lost 5 bases and 10 bases respectively, with 18 bases between them. CDR1 is GTSNPN and CDR2 is SVGIG in the germline V gene (reference sequence). The CDR3 is 14 residues long. Here the CDR3 reads CAWFDHQGNSPLHF. The CDR3 nucleotides are TGTGCCTGGTTTGATCATCAGGGGAACTCACCCCTCCACTTT.

The chain joins TRBV4-3 to TRBJ1-4; unclear D gene. This CDR3 is 16 amino acids long. The germline CDR1 and CDR2 sequences are LGHNA and YSLEER. The V end lost 1 base, the J end lost 8 bases, and 17 bases lay between the germline ends. CDR3 DNA: TGCGCCAGCAGCCAAGCGAGGTCTCTCCTGCGGGAAAAACTGTTTTTT. It encodes CASSQARSLLREKLFF.

V and J are TRBV4-1 and TRBJ1-2; D call uncertain. The length of the CDR3 is 16 residues. Germline CDR1 reads MGHRA; CDR2 reads YSYEKL. Deletions cut 2 bases from V and 3 bases from J, with 16 bases between. In nucleotides, the CDR3 is TGCGCCAGCAGCCAAAAAGGGTTGCGGGAAGACTATGGCTACACCTTC. It translates to CASSQKGLREDYGYTF.

This chain links TRBV4-1 with TRBJ1-1, with 7 bases lining up with TRBD1. The CDR3 contains 16 residues. V lost 1 base and J lost 4; bases outside the gene matches: 9. Per the germline V gene, CDR1 is MGHRA and CDR2 is YSYEKL. DNA of the CDR3: TGCGCCAGCAGCCAAGTGATGGCAGGGGGTAGCACTGAAGCTTTCTTT. Translating gives CASSQVMAGGSTEAFF.

Only one count was recorded for this clone. The rearrangement uses TRBV6-5 and TRBJ1-5, with 7 bases matching TRBD1. Germline loops: CDR1 MNHEY, CDR2 SVGAGI. V dropped 6 bases and J dropped 6; count of bases not matched to a gene: 5. This CDR3 has 13 amino acids. The CDR3, as DNA: TGTGCCAGCAGAAGACAGGGTGGTCAGCCCCAGCATTTT. Amino acid sequence: CASRRQGGQPQHF.

The rearrangement links TRBV7-6 to TRBJ2-1; D remains ambiguous. There are 13 residues in the CDR3. The V end lost 4 bases, the J end lost 6 bases, and 10 bases lay between the germline ends. Germline V gene data show CDR1 as SGHVS and CDR2 as FNYEAQ. CDR3 loop: CASSSLRGNEQFF. The CDR3 coding sequence is TGTGCCAGCAGCTCACTCCGCGGCAATGAGCAGTTCTTC.

This clone turned up a few times. This chain uses TRBV19 with TRBJ1-1; D is perhaps TRBD1 (6 bases). The CDR3 spans 16 residues. Germline V gives CDR1 LNHDA, CDR2 SQIVND (reference sequence). Trimming shortened V by 7 bases and J by 6 bases, and 24 bases separated the two germline ends. CDR3 DNA: TGTGCCAGTAAGTCGATGGGCTCACAGGGTGGATCTGAAGCTTTCTTT. Translation gives CASKSMGSQGGSEAFF.

This clone has more than one count but fewer than ten. This chain joins TRBV7-2 and TRBJ2-7; TRBD2 might be the D (5 bases). Deletions cut 5 bases from V and 4 bases from J, with 9 bases between. The CDR3 is made up of 12 amino acids. Germline CDR1 is SGHTA and CDR2 is FQGNSA. The chain's CDR3 is CASSRGVYEQYF. The CDR3 DNA sequence: TGTGCCAGCAGCCGGGGAGTGTACGAGCAGTACTTC.

This clone was seen a handful of times. This rearrangement joins TRBV5-3 to TRBJ1-6; the D gene is possibly TRBD1 (6 bases). TRBV5-3 is placed among ORFs of uncertain function. Trimming took 4 bases from V and 4 from J, leaving 15 bases between them. The CDR3 spans 16 residues. The CDR3 DNA is TGTGCCAGAAGCGACCCCGCCGGACAGTATAATTCACCCCTCCACTTT. Its translation: CARSDPAGQYNSPLHF.

V and J are TRBV5-1 and TRBJ2-2; perhaps TRBD1 as D (6 bases). The ends were cut back, 4 bases at V and 3 bases at J, with 13 bases in the middle. The germline V gene encodes CDR1 SGHRS and CDR2 YFSETQ. This CDR3 has 15 amino acids. The CDR3 coding sequence is TGCGCCAGCAGCCTACAGGGATCGGACACCGGGGAGCTGTTTTTT. Translated: CASSLQGSDTGELFF.

This rearrangement joins TRBV19 to TRBJ1-2, with no clear D. V was trimmed by 10 bases and J by 4 bases, leaving 22 bases between them. Germline lookup yields CDR1 LNHDA and CDR2 SQIVND (reference sequence). The CDR3 sequence is 15 residues long. The CDR3 bases are TGTGCCACCGGAGTGCTTTCCTCGCTAGGCTATGGCTACACCTTC. Translated, it gives CATGVLSSLGYGYTF.

The chain employs TRBV2 and TRBJ1-2, with no clear D. CDR1 is SNHLY and CDR2 is FYNNEI in the germline V gene. V was shortened by 5 bases and J by 0 bases, with 13 bases between the two germline ends. The CDR3 loop spans 15 amino acids. The CDR3 bases are TGTGCCAGCAGTACGATCACCTCAGCTAACTATGGCTACACCTTC. It encodes CASSTITSANYGYTF.

The rearrangement uses TRBV9 and TRBJ2-3; no definite D call. Germline CDR1 and CDR2: SGDLS and YYNGEE. CDR3 length: 14 residues. V dropped 3 bases and J dropped 4 bases, with 12 bases sitting between them. The CDR3 here is CASSEPLVADTQYF. As DNA, the CDR3 is TGTGCCAGCAGCGAGCCCTTAGTCGCAGATACGCAGTATTTT.

The chain is built from TRBV5-4 and TRBJ1-1; tentative D call: TRBD1 (6 bases). The CDR3 covers 14 residues. CDR1 is SGHNT, CDR2 YYREEE, per germline (reference sequence). V was clipped by 2 bases and J by 1 base, with 9 bases between them. The DNA of the CDR3 is TGTGCCAGCAGCTTTAAACAGGGGAACACTGAAGCTTTCTTT. Its translation is CASSFKQGNTEAFF.

The V gene is TRBV6-5, the J gene TRBJ1-1; D remains ambiguous. The ends were cut back, 0 bases at V and 3 bases at J, with 8 bases in the middle. Germline loops: CDR1 MNHEY, CDR2 SVGAGI. The CDR3 totals 14 residues. Here the CDR3 reads CASSYSPSDTEAFF. The CDR3, as DNA: TGTGCCAGCAGTTACTCGCCTTCGGACACTGAAGCTTTCTTT.

The genes are TRBV5-4 and TRBJ2-6, with 7 bases lining up with TRBD1. The CDR3 covers 14 residues. CDR1 and CDR2 (germline): SGHNT, YYREEE (reference sequence). V dropped 6 bases and J dropped 2; count of bases not matched to a gene: 2. The CDR3 sequence is CASTGTAGANVLTF. DNA for the CDR3: TGTGCCAGCACCGGGACAGCTGGGGCCAACGTCCTGACTTTC.

This clone was seen more than once but under ten times. CDR3 amino acids: CASSKRAPGQSVTEAFF. Written as DNA, the CDR3 is TGTGCCAGCAGCAAACGCGCTCCGGGACAGAGTGTAACTGAAGCTTTCTTT. The chain couples TRBV7-6 to TRBJ1-1; 7 positions match TRBD1. The CDR3 is 17 amino acids. Germline CDR1 reads SGHVS; CDR2 reads FNYEAQ. V trimming: 5 bases; J trimming: 5 bases; junction bases outside the gene matches: 17.

This clone was seen more than once but under ten times. The chain couples TRBV5-1 to TRBJ2-7; TRBD1 matches 7 bases. In germline, CDR1 is SGHRS, CDR2 YFSETQ. The J segment lost 3 bases and the V segment lost 4 bases, leaving 7 bases of the junction unmatched. This CDR3 spans 14 amino acids. The DNA of the CDR3 is TGCGCCAGCAGCGGCCAGGGGGTGGGCTACGAGCAGTACTTC. Protein: CASSGQGVGYEQYF.

This clone came up a few times. The chain carries TRBV5-4 and TRBJ1-2; D ambiguous. In germline, CDR1 is SGHNT, CDR2 YYREEE (reference sequence). The CDR3 length is 15 residues. The germline V and J ends were trimmed by 0 bases and 4 bases, with 13 bases remaining between them. CDR3 sequence (DNA): TGTGCCAGCAGCTTGGGAGGGCAGGCCATCTATGGCTACACCTTC. It codes for CASSLGGQAIYGYTF. The whole variable domain, filled in from reference TRBV5-4 and TRBJ1-2, reads ETGVTQSPTHLIKTRGQQVTLRCSSQSGHNTVSWYQQALGQGPQFIFQYYREEENGRGNFPPRFSGLQFPNYSSELNVNALELDDSALYLCASSLGGQAIYGYTFGSGTRLTVV.

The chain employs TRBV19 and TRBJ2-3; D unresolved. The CDR3 length is 13 residues. The V and J ends lost 4 bases and 5 bases respectively, with 10 bases between them. Germline CDR1 and CDR2: LNHDA and SQIVND (reference sequence). The CDR3 protein is CASSSRLGDTQYF. CDR3 nucleotides: TGTGCCAGTAGTAGCAGGTTGGGAGATACGCAGTATTTT.

This clone was recorded a few times. The V call is TRBV5-6, the J call TRBJ1-1, with TRBD1 as a possible D gene (5 bases). The CDR3 length is 14 residues. Trimming took off 2 bases at V and 5 bases at J, with 13 bases between the two ends. CDR1 and CDR2 from the germline V gene are SGHDT and YYEEEE. CDR3 DNA: TGTGCCAGCAGCTTTCCTTTGGGGCTAACTGAAGCTTTCTTT. This gives the protein CASSFPLGLTEAFF.

V usage is TRBV10-3 and J usage is TRBJ2-1; TRBD2 matches at 7 bases. The germline gives CDR1 ENHRY, CDR2 SYGVKD. The CDR3 has 16 residues. After removal of 3 bases from V and 4 bases from J, the junction contained 9 bases not matched to a gene. This CDR3 reads CAISETSGLNYNEQFF. The CDR3 region has the DNA TGTGCCATCAGTGAAACCTCGGGACTAAATTACAATGAGCAGTTCTTC.

This CDR3 is CASSLLAQTNTGELFF. The DNA of the CDR3 is TGTGCCAGCAGCCTACTAGCGCAAACGAACACCGGGGAGCTGTTTTTT. The V gene is TRBV7-3, the J gene TRBJ2-2, with 7 positions matching TRBD2. The germline CDR1 and CDR2 sequences are SGHTA and FQGTGA. This CDR3 comprises 16 residues. V gave up 5 bases and J gave up 0 bases; unmatched junction bases: 6.

This clone appeared a single time. The chain recombines TRBV13 with TRBJ1-6, with 9 positions matching TRBD1. Germline CDR1 and CDR2: PRHDT and FYEKMQ (reference sequence). The CDR3 spans 15 residues. The ends lost 5 bases at V and 6 bases at J; junction bases unmatched: 5. The CDR3 loop reads CASSLDRGFNSPLHF. As DNA, the CDR3 is TGTGCCAGCAGCCTGGACAGGGGATTTAATTCACCCCTCCACTTT. The full variable domain, completed using reference TRBV13 and TRBJ1-6, is AAGVIQSPRHLIKEKRETATLKCYPIPRHDTVYWYQQGPGQDPQFLISFYEKMQSDKGSIPDRFSAQQFSDYHSELNMSSLELGDSALYFCASSLDRGFNSPLHFGNGTRLTVT.

V usage is TRBV6-1 and J usage is TRBJ2-2; D uncertain. The CDR3 is made up of 15 amino acids. Germline CDR1 reads MNHNS; CDR2 reads SASEGT. The V gene lost 2 bases and the J gene lost 2 bases, with 9 bases spanning the gap. This CDR3 reads CASSEPRTNTGELFF. CDR3 bases: TGTGCCAGCAGTGAACCCAGAACCAACACCGGGGAGCTGTTTTTT.

The V gene is TRBV19, the J gene TRBJ1-1; D is unclear. Per germline, CDR1 LNHDA and CDR2 SQIVND (reference sequence). With 3 bases removed from V and 7 bases from J, the gap between germline ends came to 6 bases. The CDR3 contains 11 residues. The CDR3 loop is CASSIGDEAFF. The CDR3 DNA is TGTGCCAGTAGTATCGGAGATGAAGCTTTCTTT.

This chain links TRBV9 with TRBJ2-7, with 8 bases identical to TRBD1. Germline V gene lookup returns CDR1 SGDLS and CDR2 YYNGEE. The CDR3 has 14 amino acids. J was trimmed by 3 bases and V by 0 bases; bases with no gene match: 2. The chain's CDR3 is CASSVAGGGYEQYF. Here the CDR3 DNA reads TGTGCCAGCAGCGTAGCAGGGGGCGGCTACGAGCAGTACTTC. Drawing the rest from reference TRBV9 and TRBJ2-7, the complete variable domain is DSGVTQTPKHLITATGQRVTLRCSPRSGDLSVYWYQQSLDQGLQFLIQYYNGEERAKGNILERFSAQQFPDLHSELNLSSLELGDSALYFCASSVAGGGYEQYFGPGTRLTVT.

This clone has more than one count but fewer than ten. The V call is TRBV19, the J call TRBJ1-1; TRBD1 is a possible D gene (6 bases). In germline, CDR1 is LNHDA, CDR2 SQIVND (reference sequence). V was trimmed by 9 bases and J by 4 bases, leaving 21 bases between them. The CDR3 covers 15 residues. CDR3 residues: CASNTEGAGATEAFF. In DNA form, the CDR3 reads TGTGCCAGCAACACCGAAGGGGCAGGGGCCACTGAAGCTTTCTTT.